This TCR beta chain was sequenced during a study of cytomegalovirus exposure and HLA in healthy donors. Healthy bone marrow donors made up the donors. About this clone itself: Its antigen remains unknown.

Study-level results: Later analysis identified about 17,000 TCR beta sequences associated with HLA alleles, using a false discovery rate threshold of 0.05. Associated with cytomegalovirus, according to the listing, were 150 to 200 TCR beta chains. Immune exposure information comprised only CMV serostatus.

The ends lost 6 bases at V and 5 bases at J; junction bases unmatched: 5. Per germline, CDR1 MNHGY and CDR2 SVAAGI. The CDR3 is 16 amino acids. The PCR had 60 Vbeta and 13 Jbeta primers. Measured with immunoSEQ multiplex PCR; TCRdb has only the in-frame clones, and not every one. The repertoire holds 100,000 or so clones, with roughly 70% as singletons. The J gene is TRBJ2-3, the V gene TRBV6-9; 16 bases fit TRBD2. Sequenced material: PBMCs. This TCR derives from a man in his forties in good health and CMV-seropositive. CDR3 region: CASSPGTSGRGDTQYF. The CDR3, as DNA: TGTGCCAGCAGCCCCGGGACTAGCGGGAGGGGAGATACGCAGTATTTT.